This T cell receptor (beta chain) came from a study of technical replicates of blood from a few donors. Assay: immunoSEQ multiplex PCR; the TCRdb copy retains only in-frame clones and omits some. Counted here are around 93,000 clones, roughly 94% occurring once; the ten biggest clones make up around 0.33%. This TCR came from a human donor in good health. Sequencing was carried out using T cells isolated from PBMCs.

This CDR3 is CASSLETGTGGEKLFF. In nucleotides, the CDR3 is TGTGCCAGCAGTTTGGAAACCGGGACAGGGGGAGAAAAACTGTTTTTT. This chain uses TRBV28 with TRBJ1-4; 11 bases agree with TRBD1. The V segment lost 3 bases and the J segment 8 bases; nucleotides outside the gene matches: 8. CDR3 length: 16 residues. Looked up from germline, CDR1 is MDHEN and CDR2 is SYDVKM.